These T cell receptor beta chains were read from a single sample in a study of T-cell memory formation after mild COVID-19. Using its own MiXCR run on the 5' RACE reads, TCRdb lists one record per CDR3 protein. Here the sample spans approximately 340,000 distinct CDR3 sequences, 10% to 15% being singletons. What was sequenced was PBMCs or a T cell subset sorted from them (not recorded which). Receptor source: a young man who had mild COVID-19 (a few samples of this study predate the infection). Cell type and time point are not known. The CDR3 runs from the conserved cysteine through the conserved F or W. D genes are given only for firm matches. The size field is filled for only some rows; it gives once, few, many or a size class.

>.|TRBV6-6|TRBJ2-5|few
TGTGCCAGCACCCGAGCAGAGGAGACCCAGTACTTC
CASTRAEETQYF
>TRBD2|TRBV12-3/TRBV12-4|TRBJ2-1|few
TGTGCCAGCAGTTCTGGGGGAGCGGGGAAGGACAATGAGCAGTTCTTC
CASSSGGAGKDNEQFF
>.|TRBV7-9|TRBJ1-4|few
TGTGCCAGCAGCTTAGGAGGACCTCAAGAAAAACTGTTTTTT
CASSLGGPQEKLFF
>.|TRBV6-5|TRBJ2-6|many
TGTGCCAGTGCTGAATCTGGGGCCAACGTCCTGACTTTC
CASAESGANVLTF
>.|TRBV7-2|TRBJ2-5|few
TGTGCCAGCAGCCAAGGCAGCGAAGAGACCCAGTACTTC
CASSQGSEETQYF
>TRBD2|TRBV5-1|TRBJ2-5|many
TGCGCCAGCAGCTCTTCGACTAGCGGGAAAGAGACCCAGTACTTC
CASSSSTSGKETQYF
>TRBD1|TRBV19|TRBJ2-4|.
TGTGCCAGTAGTGGAACCTTGACAGGGGGTCTCGAAAACATTCAGTACTTC
CASSGTLTGGLENIQYF
>.|TRBV7-9|TRBJ1-2|few
TGTGCCAGCAGCCCGAGGCGGGGAGGGCGAGCCTCCTTC
CASSPRRGGRASF
>.|TRBV5-1|TRBJ2-2|few
TGCGCCAGCAGCTTGAACACGAACACCGGGGAGCTGTTTTTT
CASSLNTNTGELFF
>TRBD2|TRBV6-5|TRBJ2-3|.
TGTGCCAGCAGACTTAAGCGGGGGGGCACAGATACGCAGTATTTT
CASRLKRGGTDTQYF
>TRBD1|TRBV5-1|TRBJ1-1|.
TGCGCCAGCAGAACAGGGGGGAGGACGACTGAAGCTTTCTTT
CASRTGGRTTEAFF
>.|TRBV12-3/TRBV12-4|TRBJ1-2|many
TGTGCCAGCAGGGCTGGGGGGTATGGCTACACCTTC
CASRAGGYGYTF
>.|TRBV7-6|TRBJ2-2|.
TGTGCCAGCAGCTTCGTACCGAACACCGGGGAGCTGTTTTTT
CASSFVPNTGELFF
>.|TRBV7-3|TRBJ2-1|few
TGTGCCAGCAGCTCCTCCAGGGACTCCTACAATGAGCAGTTCTTC
CASSSSRDSYNEQFF
>.|TRBV4-2|TRBJ2-5|many
TGTGCCAGCAGCCAAGATCTACATGGGACCCAGTACTTC
CASSQDLHGTQYF
>TRBD2|TRBV20-1|TRBJ2-5|.
TGCAGTGCCCCGGGACTAGCGGGGATCTTGGAGACCCAGTACTTC
CSAPGLAGILETQYF
>.|TRBV7-3|TRBJ2-3|.
TGTGCCAGCAGCTCCCCCCCGACAGATACGCAGTATTTT
CASSSPPTDTQYF
>TRBD1|TRBV6-5|TRBJ1-6|.
TGTGCCAGCAGTTACTCGATTTGGGACAGGGGGCCGATGAATTCACCCCTCCACTTT
CASSYSIWDRGPMNSPLHF
>TRBD1|TRBV29-1|TRBJ1-2|.
TGCAGCGCTGACGACAGGGGAGGACGCGGCTACACCTTC
CSADDRGGRGYTF
>.|TRBV2|TRBJ1-1|.
TGTGCCAGCAGTGGCCAAGGAGGTGAGGGCACTGAAGCTTTCTTT
CASSGQGGEGTEAFF
>TRBD1|TRBV12-3/TRBV12-4|TRBJ1-2|few
TGTGCCAGCAGTTACCGGGACAGCTATGGCTACACCTTC
CASSYRDSYGYTF
>.|TRBV27|TRBJ1-6|.
TGTGCCAGCAGTTTGGAGGGTGCCAATTCACCCCTCCACTTT
CASSLEGANSPLHF
>TRBD1|TRBV27|TRBJ2-3|few
TGTGCCAGCAAGGCGCTCCAGGGGGCAATTTCAGATACGCAGTATTTT
CASKALQGAISDTQYF
>.|TRBV19|TRBJ1-3|few
TGTGCCAGTAGGCCGGCGGCTGGAAACACCATATATTTT
CASRPAAGNTIYF
>TRBD1|TRBV10-3|TRBJ2-7|few
TGTGCCATCAGTTCGGACAGGGAGGCGGACGAGCAGTACTTC
CAISSDREADEQYF
>.|TRBV6-5|TRBJ1-1|many
TGTGCCAGCAGTTACTCGTCGGGGTTGAACACTGAAGCTTTCTTT
CASSYSSGLNTEAFF
>.|TRBV7-2|TRBJ2-2|few
TGTGCCAGCAGCTCACTCCGGGCGTCCGGGGAGCTGTTTTTT
CASSSLRASGELFF
>.|TRBV12-3/TRBV12-4|TRBJ1-2|few
TGTGCCAGCAGTGGGGGTGGGGGCTACACCTTC
CASSGGGGYTF
>.|TRBV5-1|TRBJ1-5|many
TGCGCCAGCAGCTTGGACGGCAGCTCAAATCAGCCCCAGCATTTT
CASSLDGSSNQPQHF
>.|TRBV24-1|TRBJ1-5|many
TGTGCCACCAGTGACGCGGGGACGTATCAGCCCCAGCATTTT
CATSDAGTYQPQHF